This T cell receptor beta chain was documented in a study of cytomegalovirus exposure and HLA in healthy donors (dated by TCRdb to about 2017). Background for the entire study: An earlier analysis of about 560 of the donors reported 276 Gb of sequence data and around 100 million unique TCR beta sequences obtained from roughly 180 million T cells. Because of strong linkage in the cohort, five DR-DQ haplotypes were treated as single units for association and clustering. In a later analysis, previously published TCR beta repertoires from hundreds of donors were re-analyzed and high-resolution HLA genotyping was added so that TCR occurrence patterns could be studied. Of the 350 to 450 genotyped donors, 80% to 90% were placed in the genetic ancestry cluster associated with self-reported Caucasian donors. Rather than using new phenotypic data, the later analysis identified candidate immune exposures from TCR beta sequences and from how often those sequences occurred across donors. An early release covering over 500 HLA-typed donors comprised approximately 300 gigabases of sequencing data and about 90 million unique TCR sequences. Genome-wide SNP genotypes for about three fifths of the roughly 670 donors were used in a later genetic analysis, which treated that subset as a discovery cohort. The study aimed to test whether signatures of past pathogen exposure could be identified by cataloging public T cell receptors. The number of donors typed differed by locus, with 629-630 for A, B, C, DRB1 and DQB1, around 520 for DQA1, 600 to 610 for DPA1, and about 450 for DPB1. On average, over 200,000 unique TCR beta nucleotide sequences were sequenced per donor among 350 to 400 genotyped donors of the cohort, with roughly 18% of those sequences being non-productive. Both class I and class II loci were covered by HLA typing, at four-digit resolution. Using immunosequencing, the study profiled T cell repertoires from fewer than 700 subjects and related those repertoires to cytomegalovirus serostatus. All discovery cohort repertoires had been generated on a single sequencing platform. An earlier analysis of around 540 of the donors applied high-throughput TCR beta sequencing to assess whether each TCR beta V gene segment acted as functional or pseudogenic. Donor age, sex, ethnicity and CMV serostatus were compiled alongside the repertoire data. The study combined high-throughput TCR immunosequencing, statistical association of individual TCRs with disease status, and machine learning to predict cytomegalovirus infection status. Besides the first cohort of 550 to 750 subjects, a separate validation cohort made up of roughly 120 different subjects was used. What the authors observed across the whole study: The earlier analysis of some 540 of the donors excluded roughly 17 rarely observed V segments, including chromosome 9 orphons, because counts were too low. A cluster of highly shared sequence variants was judged likely to represent a technical artifact of the sequencing pipeline. In a later analysis, the rate of TCR association differed among HLA loci, with DRB1 alleles having the most associated TCRs and HLA-C alleles having the fewest. A few of the identified cytomegalovirus-associated TCR beta chains were confirmed in vitro to be specific for cytomegalovirus antigens. CMV serostatus was the only immune exposure information available for the cohort. A further reported finding was that TCR beta sequences accurately predicted the HLA-A and HLA-B alleles for most subjects in the first cohort. In a later analysis, HLA-associated TCR beta chains were found to be more clonally expanded and to have lower generation probabilities than equally common non-associated chains. In an earlier analysis of 587 of the donors, most TCR beta V segments appeared in productive rearrangements about 90% or about 30% of the time, broadly matching IMGT annotations. The cohort was sequenced for TCR beta chains only, and without alpha or paired-chain data the features that could be detected were limited. In a later analysis, 16,951 TCR beta sequences were associated with specific HLA alleles at a false discovery rate of 0.05. The classifier was reported to diagnose cytomegalovirus status with high specificity and sensitivity in both the original and validation cohorts. It was suggested by the authors that the approach could potentially be generalized to other disease states and immunological phenotypes. Compared with the approximately 670-donor mean, donors in an Asian-associated ancestry cluster had fewer N-insertions in productive TCRs, according to a later genetic analysis. A later analysis found that most CMV-associated TCR beta chains appeared HLA-restricted, with HLA associations seemingly driven largely by CMV exposure. Because the 87-base-pair reads could not distinguish some IMGT-functional V segments, including TRBV6-2 and TRBV6-3, those segments were excluded. Correlated functional status among segregating V segments might reflect linkage disequilibrium, but an unknown experimental factor could not be ruled out. A later genetic analysis associated a missense DCLRE1C variant with V-gene and J-gene trimming of TCR beta chains, and an independent cohort replicated the association. When HLA alleles, especially DR and DQ, strongly co-occurred, TCR associations were difficult to assign to individual alleles. HLA typing was unavailable for some donors at each locus, so association tests used only the typed subset. A total of about 150 TCR beta chains were listed by the study as associated with cytomegalovirus. Presence/absence analyses assumed roughly uniform sequencing depth across donors, an assumption that may not hold. Several of the top co-occurrence clusters appeared to be linked to parvovirus B19, influenza, CMV and Epstein-Barr virus, according to a later analysis. Most TCR sequences were observed very rarely across donors, whereas some public TCRs were present in many individuals.

The CDR3 runs 12 amino acids, cysteine and phenylalanine included. The sequence is cut down to CDR3 DNA, 36 bases in frame from base 1. As encoded in the germline V gene (reference sequence), CDR1 is GTSNPN while CDR2 is SVGIG. V was cut back by 8 bases and J by 5 bases, leaving a gap of 15 bases between them. Remarks on this clone: Its cognate antigen has yet to be identified. No quality values exist for individual bases; no much larger clone is one base distant.

In total, 600 or so healthy bone marrow donors made up the cohort. All cohort members were sampled while nominally healthy, although unrecorded immune exposures were likely present. The donor tested CMV seronegative, placing the donor among the approximately 400 seronegative members of the cohort. A peripheral blood sample was collected from each donor, and TCR beta sequencing was performed on peripheral blood mononuclear cells. The Qiagen DNeasy Blood Extraction Kit was used to extract genomic DNA from the blood cell samples. Library prep was done by the immunoSEQ multiplex PCR assay. For the multiplex PCR, a mixture combining 60 forward primers for TCR Vbeta segments and 13 reverse primers for TCR Jbeta segments was used. Amplification of the CDR3 region of rearranged TCR beta genes was performed with a multiplex PCR assay on genomic DNA. On the Illumina HiSeq System, the amplified TCR beta libraries were sequenced as 87-base-pair reads. In the source study's methods: A later analysis counted about 80 million unique TCR beta chains across the approximately 700 repertoires, and approximately 11 million of these chains were shared by at least two donors. Raw reads were error-corrected and collapsed into unique sequences with a nearest-neighbor algorithm that merged closely related sequences to remove PCR and sequencing errors. To assign V, D and J gene segments, CDR3 sequences were aligned to IMGT reference sequences. For a sequence to be retained, a match of at least six nucleotides to both a V gene segment and a J gene segment was required. A rearrangement was called productive if the CDR3 had no stop codons and remained in frame with V and J, and every other rearrangement was called non-productive. Following IMGT convention, CDR3 was defined as the stretch from the second conserved V-encoded cysteine up to the conserved J-encoded phenylalanine. The earlier analysis of 587 of the donors excluded sequences that lacked an unambiguous match to a single V gene segment. In an earlier analysis of several hundred of the donors, a V segment was called functional when productive rearrangements were above 56.7%, and segregating when the standard deviation between donors exceeded 5%. A statistical classification framework was built for diagnosing cytomegalovirus status from the catalog of TCR beta chain sequences. A later analysis assigned V and J genes by comparing TCR nucleotide sequences with IMGT/GENE-DB human TR gene sequences. Using the TCRdist pipeline, a later analysis assigned CDR3 sequences along with most-parsimonious VDJ recombination scenarios. In a later analysis, every TCR beta chain was defined by the combination of its CDR3 amino acid sequence and its V-gene family, and reads without a unique V-gene family were dropped. A later analysis removed 600 or so highly shared, low-generation-probability nucleotide sequences to deal with suspected cross-contamination and a sequencing artifact. For each public chain, a later analysis derived a clonal expansion index from normalized ranks of inferred template counts within each repertoire. In a later analysis, generation probabilities were computed with a VDJ recombination model fitted to out-of-frame rearrangements, and the resulting probabilities were checked against IGoR. In a later analysis, TCR-TCR, TCR-HLA and TCR-CMV co-occurrence was scored with hypergeometric tests, and a repertoire-size bias correction was applied to TCR pairs. To estimate false discovery rates, a later analysis permuted the HLA or CMV assignments 20 times. In a later analysis, co-occurring TCRs were grouped with DBSCAN, and TCRdist sequence similarity was added when clustering was performed within HLA-allele-positive subsets. For co-occurrence clustering, repertoires with fewer than 30,000 or more than 120,000 public chains were excluded, along with four or five repertoires with anomalous nucleotide sharing. TCRdb obtained this table from immuneACCESS and retained in-frame rearrangements with V and J assigned. These tables miss some clones; where compared with another copy, unresolved V genes account for less than half of the shortfall, and the remainder is unexplained. D and trimming were read from the DNA, whereas the V and J calls and clone size are those reported in that table. The sample yields tens of thousands of clones; less than 85% were counted once. The ten largest clones take up approximately 5.5% of the sample.

The TCR comes from a male donor in good health and CMV-seronegative. Rearrangement joined TRBV30 to TRBJ2-5, with an unclear D gene assignment. Sequencing used PBMCs. The CDR3 corresponds to CAGDRRPETQYF. The nucleotides read TGTGCCGGCGACCGGCGGCCGGAGACCCAGTACTTC.